A selection of T cell receptor beta chains follows, all from one sample in a study of cytomegalovirus exposure and HLA in healthy donors. Assay used: immunoSEQ multiplex PCR; TCRdb lists only in-frame clones, some missing. The top ten clones hold under 2.5% of a sample with about 170,000 clones, roughly 79% of them seen once. The sample taken for sequencing was PBMCs. These receptor sequences come from a woman aged 30 to 39 in good health and CMV-seropositive. Both conserved end residues are part of each CDR3. D genes are given only for firm matches. Size values are once, few and many counts, or a class for expanded clones, and some rows have none.

abundance: .; j_gene: TRBJ2-7; v_gene: TRBV28; d_gene: TRBD2; CDR3aa: CASTIGLALTGEQYF; CDR3nt: TGTGCCAGCACCATCGGACTAGCCCTGACGGGCGAGCAGTACTTC
abundance: .; j_gene: TRBJ1-5; v_gene: TRBV28; d_gene: .; CDR3aa: CASTIPGGGSQPQHF; CDR3nt: TGTGCCAGCACCATTCCGGGCGGGGGTAGTCAGCCCCAGCATTTT
abundance: .; j_gene: TRBJ2-5; v_gene: TRBV25-1; d_gene: TRBD2; CDR3aa: CASSEFSGRADRETQYF; CDR3nt: TGTGCCAGCAGTGAATTTAGCGGGAGGGCCGATCGGGAGACCCAGTACTTC
abundance: .; j_gene: TRBJ2-6; v_gene: TRBV25-1; d_gene: TRBD1; CDR3aa: CASSDGQGTSGANVLTF; CDR3nt: TGTGCCAGCAGTGACGGACAGGGTACCTCTGGGGCCAACGTCCTGACTTTC
abundance: once; j_gene: TRBJ2-5; v_gene: TRBV19; d_gene: TRBD1; CDR3aa: CASSPGDRETQYF; CDR3nt: TGTGCCAGTAGTCCTGGGGACAGGGAGACCCAGTACTTC
abundance: .; j_gene: TRBJ2-2; v_gene: TRBV7-2; d_gene: .; CDR3aa: CASSLSSHDGELFF; CDR3nt: TGTGCCAGCAGCCTATCGTCTCACGACGGGGAGCTGTTTTTT
abundance: .; j_gene: TRBJ2-7; v_gene: TRBV4-1; d_gene: TRBD2; CDR3aa: CASSQETSGRSSYEQYF; CDR3nt: TGCGCCAGCAGCCAAGAGACTAGCGGTAGGAGCTCCTACGAGCAGTACTTC
abundance: .; j_gene: TRBJ2-5; v_gene: TRBV5-1; d_gene: TRBD2; CDR3aa: CASRSGGGTETQYF; CDR3nt: TGCGCCAGCAGGTCGGGGGGGGGTACTGAGACCCAGTACTTC
abundance: .; j_gene: TRBJ2-1; v_gene: TRBV5-1; d_gene: TRBD2; CDR3aa: CASSLRLAGGSEQFF; CDR3nt: TGCGCCAGCAGCTTGCGCCTAGCGGGAGGTAGTGAGCAGTTCTTC
abundance: .; j_gene: TRBJ2-3; v_gene: TRBV15; d_gene: TRBD2; CDR3aa: CATSSRTSGNTDTQYF; CDR3nt: TGTGCCACCAGCAGCCGGACTAGCGGGAATACAGATACGCAGTATTTT
abundance: .; j_gene: TRBJ1-4; v_gene: TRBV28; d_gene: .; CDR3aa: CASSSLGDEKLFF; CDR3nt: TGTGCCAGCAGTAGCCTCGGGGATGAAAAACTGTTTTTT
abundance: few; j_gene: TRBJ1-2; v_gene: TRBV10-3; d_gene: .; CDR3aa: CAISTLRTDLNYGYTF; CDR3nt: TGTGCCATCAGTACGCTCCGGACAGACTTGAACTATGGCTACACCTTC
abundance: once; j_gene: TRBJ2-7; v_gene: TRBV4-2; d_gene: .; CDR3aa: CASSQGTTRSYEQYF; CDR3nt: TGTGCCAGCAGCCAAGGAACTACGCGCTCCTACGAGCAGTACTTC
abundance: .; j_gene: TRBJ2-2; v_gene: TRBV4-3; d_gene: TRBD2; CDR3aa: CASSQAAGGRSGELFF; CDR3nt: TGCGCCAGCAGCCAAGCAGCGGGGGGGAGATCTGGGGAGCTGTTTTTT
abundance: .; j_gene: TRBJ2-7; v_gene: TRBV15; d_gene: TRBD2; CDR3aa: CATSVGLDYEQYF; CDR3nt: TGTGCCACCAGCGTGGGACTAGACTACGAGCAGTACTTC
abundance: .; j_gene: TRBJ2-2; v_gene: TRBV19; d_gene: TRBD1; CDR3aa: CASSTNRGGELFF; CDR3nt: TGTGCCAGTAGTACTAACAGGGGAGGGGAGCTGTTTTTT
abundance: .; j_gene: TRBJ1-6; v_gene: TRBV27; d_gene: .; CDR3aa: CASRSGNNSPLHF; CDR3nt: TGTGCCAGCAGGTCGGGGAACAATTCACCCCTCCACTTT
abundance: .; j_gene: TRBJ1-2; v_gene: TRBV18; d_gene: .; CDR3aa: CASSRGLHYGYTF; CDR3nt: TGTGCCAGCTCCCGAGGACTCCACTATGGCTACACCTTC
abundance: .; j_gene: TRBJ1-6; v_gene: TRBV18; d_gene: .; CDR3aa: CASSSPNSPLHF; CDR3nt: TGTGCCAGCTCATCTCCGAATTCACCCCTCCACTTT
abundance: .; j_gene: TRBJ2-7; v_gene: TRBV19; d_gene: .; CDR3aa: CASSTRQEEQYF; CDR3nt: TGTGCCAGTAGTACCCGACAGGAAGAGCAGTACTTC
abundance: .; j_gene: TRBJ2-7; v_gene: TRBV9; d_gene: TRBD1; CDR3aa: CASSVVAWDRVYEQYF; CDR3nt: TGTGCCAGCAGCGTAGTAGCGTGGGACAGGGTTTACGAGCAGTACTTC
abundance: few; j_gene: TRBJ2-1; v_gene: TRBV2; d_gene: .; CDR3aa: CASSYSGGKFF; CDR3nt: TGTGCCAGCAGTTACAGTGGTGGTAAGTTCTTC
abundance: .; j_gene: TRBJ2-3; v_gene: TRBV9; d_gene: .; CDR3aa: CASSFDSYTDTQYF; CDR3nt: TGTGCCAGCAGCTTTGACTCCTACACAGATACGCAGTATTTT
abundance: once; j_gene: TRBJ1-1; v_gene: TRBV5-1; d_gene: .; CDR3aa: CASSWIGQGTEAFF; CDR3nt: TGCGCCAGCAGCTGGATCGGGCAGGGCACTGAAGCTTTCTTT
abundance: .; j_gene: TRBJ2-5; v_gene: TRBV19; d_gene: .; CDR3aa: CASSRASGETQYF; CDR3nt: TGTGCCAGTAGCAGGGCGTCGGGAGAGACCCAGTACTTC
abundance: few; j_gene: TRBJ2-5; v_gene: TRBV19; d_gene: TRBD2; CDR3aa: CASSISSGGLETQYF; CDR3nt: TGTGCCAGTAGTATTTCCAGCGGGGGGTTGGAGACCCAGTACTTC
abundance: .; j_gene: TRBJ1-5; v_gene: TRBV6-6; d_gene: TRBD1; CDR3aa: CASSYRTGAPNQPQHF; CDR3nt: TGTGCCAGCAGTTACAGGACAGGTGCCCCCAATCAGCCCCAGCATTTT
abundance: .; j_gene: TRBJ2-6; v_gene: TRBV5-1; d_gene: .; CDR3aa: CASSLEFPGSGANVLTF; CDR3nt: TGCGCCAGCAGCTTGGAATTCCCCGGGTCTGGGGCCAACGTCCTGACTTTC
abundance: .; j_gene: TRBJ2-5; v_gene: TRBV28; d_gene: .; CDR3aa: CASSPVKETQYF; CDR3nt: TGTGCCAGCAGTCCCGTTAAAGAGACCCAGTACTTC
abundance: .; j_gene: TRBJ1-2; v_gene: TRBV30; d_gene: TRBD1; CDR3aa: CAWSRDSTNYGYTF; CDR3nt: TGTGCCTGGAGTCGGGACAGTACTAACTATGGCTACACCTTC
abundance: .; j_gene: TRBJ1-3; v_gene: TRBV7-2; d_gene: TRBD1; CDR3aa: CASSWNQGVSGNTIYF; CDR3nt: TGTGCCAGCAGCTGGAACCAGGGGGTTTCTGGAAACACCATATATTTT
abundance: few; j_gene: TRBJ1-2; v_gene: TRBV7-9; d_gene: .; CDR3aa: CASSPTGPGNGYTF; CDR3nt: TGTGCCAGCAGCCCAACGGGCCCGGGGAATGGCTACACCTTC
abundance: .; j_gene: TRBJ2-5; v_gene: TRBV7-9; d_gene: .; CDR3aa: CASSLIQGETQYF; CDR3nt: TGTGCCAGCAGCTTAATACAGGGAGAGACCCAGTACTTC
abundance: .; j_gene: TRBJ1-3; v_gene: TRBV6-5; d_gene: .; CDR3aa: CASSYTGTKENTIYF; CDR3nt: TGTGCCAGCAGTTACACGGGGACAAAGGAAAACACCATATATTTT
abundance: .; j_gene: TRBJ2-5; v_gene: TRBV28; d_gene: .; CDR3aa: CASRLQGKETQYF; CDR3nt: TGTGCCAGCAGGCTACAGGGTAAAGAGACCCAGTACTTC
abundance: once; j_gene: TRBJ2-7; v_gene: TRBV4-3; d_gene: TRBD2; CDR3aa: CASSQEESSGYYEQYF; CDR3nt: TGCGCCAGCAGCCAAGAGGAGTCTAGCGGCTACTACGAGCAGTACTTC
abundance: .; j_gene: TRBJ1-2; v_gene: TRBV6-5; d_gene: TRBD1; CDR3aa: CASSRGDRGRGGYTF; CDR3nt: TGTGCCAGCAGTAGAGGGGACAGGGGGCGCGGTGGCTACACCTTC
abundance: .; j_gene: TRBJ2-1; v_gene: TRBV30; d_gene: TRBD1; CDR3aa: CAWTPGGTGGYEQFF; CDR3nt: TGTGCCTGGACCCCAGGTGGGACAGGGGGTTATGAGCAGTTCTTC
abundance: .; j_gene: TRBJ1-2; v_gene: TRBV6-5; d_gene: .; CDR3aa: CASRQADTYGYTF; CDR3nt: TGTGCCAGCAGACAGGCGGACACCTATGGCTACACCTTC
abundance: .; j_gene: TRBJ2-1; v_gene: TRBV10-3; d_gene: .; CDR3aa: CAIRGDFMNNEQFF; CDR3nt: TGTGCCATCAGGGGGGACTTTATGAACAATGAGCAGTTCTTC
abundance: .; j_gene: TRBJ1-5; v_gene: TRBV30; d_gene: .; CDR3aa: CAWSFQGSQPQHF; CDR3nt: TGTGCCTGGAGTTTTCAGGGGAGTCAGCCCCAGCATTTT
abundance: few; j_gene: TRBJ2-3; v_gene: TRBV9; d_gene: TRBD2; CDR3aa: CASSVEASGRARTDTQYF; CDR3nt: TGTGCCAGCAGCGTAGAGGCTAGCGGGAGGGCCCGAACAGATACGCAGTATTTT
abundance: .; j_gene: TRBJ1-4; v_gene: TRBV18; d_gene: .; CDR3aa: CASSLQGSNEKLFF; CDR3nt: TGTGCCAGCTCACTACAGGGCTCTAATGAAAAACTGTTTTTT
abundance: .; j_gene: TRBJ2-5; v_gene: TRBV19; d_gene: TRBD1; CDR3aa: CASSTGTVGETQYF; CDR3nt: TGTGCCAGTAGTACCGGGACAGTAGGCGAGACCCAGTACTTC
abundance: .; j_gene: TRBJ2-3; v_gene: TRBV7-2; d_gene: TRBD2; CDR3aa: CASSLDWREGGTDTQYF; CDR3nt: TGTGCCAGCAGCTTAGATTGGCGGGAGGGAGGCACAGATACGCAGTATTTT
abundance: .; j_gene: TRBJ1-2; v_gene: TRBV6-6; d_gene: TRBD1; CDR3aa: CASRDLGQGRGYTF; CDR3nt: TGTGCCAGCAGGGACTTGGGACAGGGGCGCGGCTACACCTTC
abundance: .; j_gene: TRBJ2-7; v_gene: TRBV28; d_gene: TRBD1; CDR3aa: CASSLAGGYEQYF; CDR3nt: TGTGCCAGCAGTTTGGCAGGGGGCTACGAGCAGTACTTC
abundance: .; j_gene: TRBJ1-1; v_gene: TRBV5-1; d_gene: .; CDR3aa: CASSLAGAGRTEAFF; CDR3nt: TGCGCCAGCAGCTTGGCCGGAGCAGGGAGGACTGAAGCTTTCTTT